Listed here are 30 T cell receptor beta chains from one sample, sequenced in a study of identical twins. TCRdb used MiXCR to reprocess the 5' RACE reads, holding one entry per CDR3 protein. The table records under 250,000 distinct CDR3 sequences, approximately 9% of them present only once. The sequenced sample consisted of memory (CD45RO+) T cells sorted from blood. The receptors originated from a woman under 30 in good health.

This chain links TRBV20-1 with TRBJ1-1; 12 bases align to TRBD1. With 6 bases clipped from V and 7 bases from J, the junction kept 9 bases outside the gene matches. This CDR3 region has 14 residues. The germline CDR1 and CDR2 sequences are DFQATT and SNEGSKA (reference sequence). The CDR3: CSAEAGQGAFEAFF. CDR3 bases: TGCAGTGCCGAGGCGGGACAGGGGGCTTTTGAAGCTTTCTTT.

The V call is TRBV11-2, the J call TRBJ1-1, with D possibly matching TRBD1 (5 bases). Trimming removed 8 bases from V and 4 bases from J, with 17 bases in between. This CDR3 is 14 amino acids long. The germline CDR1 and CDR2 sequences are SGHAT and FQNNGV. The CDR3 DNA sequence: TGTGCCAGCGGAATCGGCGGGGGAATCACTGAAGCTTTCTTT. Translated, it gives CASGIGGGITEAFF.

Ten or more counts support this clonotype. The genes are TRBV12-3 or TRBV12-4 and TRBJ2-1; D call uncertain. The CDR3 contains 16 residues. The V and J ends lost 4 bases and 2 bases respectively, with 15 bases between them. CDR3 sequence: CASSSSFAEPYNEQFF. CDR3 nucleotide sequence: TGTGCCAGCAGTTCCTCATTTGCGGAGCCCTACAATGAGCAGTTCTTC.

This clonotype appeared a few times. The J gene is TRBJ1-1, the V gene TRBV3-1; 10 positions match TRBD1. Germline V gives CDR1 LGHDT, CDR2 YNNKEL (reference sequence). The CDR3 contains 15 residues. V was clipped by 4 bases and J by 1 base; unmatched bases: 3. CDR3 coding DNA: TGTGCCAGCAGCCTGACAGGGGGCCCGAACACTGAAGCTTTCTTT. It translates to CASSLTGGPNTEAFF.

The chain joins TRBV4-2 to TRBJ2-1; a weak D match, TRBD1 (6 bases). CDR1 is LGHNA, CDR2 YNFKEQ, per germline. Trimming pared 1 base from V and 8 bases from J, leaving 18 bases between. This CDR3 spans 16 amino acids. The CDR3 DNA sequence: TGTGCCAGCAGCCAAGCTCAGGGGACATTGATAGATGAGCAGTTCTTC. Amino acid sequence: CASSQAQGTLIDEQFF.

For this clonotype: An end of the junction does not agree with germline; a read error may underlie this. The chain employs TRBV7-7 and TRBJ2-5, with D possibly matching TRBD2 (7 bases). The CDR3 length is 13 residues. CDR1 and CDR2 (germline): SSHAT, FNYEAQ (reference sequence). CDR3 bases: TGTGCTAGCAGCTTAAGGGGGGGGCAGACCCAGTACTTC. Encoded protein: CASSLRGGQTQYF.

The J gene is TRBJ2-1, the V gene TRBV20-1; 10 bases agree with TRBD2. Trimming cost V 4 bases and J 0 bases; bases outside gene matches: 3. Germline values: CDR1 DFQATT, CDR2 SNEGSKA (reference sequence). This CDR3 region has 15 residues. The CDR3 reads CSAKGLAASYNEQFF. As DNA, the CDR3 is TGCAGTGCTAAAGGACTAGCGGCCTCCTACAATGAGCAGTTCTTC.

This clonotype was seen a few times. The chain uses TRBV20-1 and TRBJ2-5, with 7 bases that match TRBD2. The CDR3 length is 15 residues. V was clipped by 0 bases and J by 5 bases; unmatched bases: 9. Per germline, CDR1 DFQATT and CDR2 SNEGSKA (reference sequence). CDR3 region: CSARDLVGGGETQYF. DNA of the CDR3: TGCAGTGCTAGAGATCTCGTTGGGGGGGGGGAGACCCAGTACTTC.

This clonotype was picked up many times. V gene TRBV18 combines with J gene TRBJ2-1; 8 positions match TRBD2. Germline CDR1 is KGHSH and CDR2 is LQKENI. The CDR3 has 16 amino acids. V lost 3 bases to trimming and J lost 9 bases; unmatched junction nucleotides: 13. DNA for the CDR3: TGTGCCAGCTCACCCCCGGGACTAGGGGGGGTCGGTGAGCAGTTCTTC. This codes for CASSPPGLGGVGEQFF. Full variable domain (missing parts from reference TRBV18 and TRBJ2-1): NAGVMQNPRHLVRRRGQEARLRCSPMKGHSHVYWYRQLPEEGLKFMVYLQKENIIDESGMPKERFSAEFPKEGPSILRIQQVVRGDSAAYFCASSPPGLGGVGEQFFGPGTRLTVL.

This clonotype was counted only a few times. The CDR3 is CSAAKRDLKDEQYF. CDR3 nucleotides: TGCAGTGCTGCCAAGCGGGACCTCAAGGACGAGCAGTACTTC. The V gene is TRBV20-1, the J gene TRBJ2-7, with 7 bases matching TRBD2. The V gene end was trimmed by 5 bases and the J gene end by 5 bases; junction bases not matched to a gene: 12. This CDR3 spans 14 amino acids. Germline V gene lookup returns CDR1 DFQATT and CDR2 SNEGSKA (reference sequence).

The sample holds a few counts of this clonotype. The chain carries TRBV6-5 and TRBJ2-1; TRBD1 aligns across 8 bases. The V segment lost 8 bases and the J segment 6 bases; nucleotides outside the gene matches: 0. CDR1 and CDR2 from the germline V gene are MNHEY and SVGAGI. The CDR3 is 11 residues long. The CDR3 region has the DNA TGTGCCAGCGGACAGGGCAATGAGCAGTTCTTC. Its translation: CASGQGNEQFF.

This clonotype was seen only a few times. The chain joins TRBV5-8 to TRBJ2-1; the match to TRBD2 covers 7 bases. Trimming took 6 bases from V and 8 from J; bases not matched to a gene: 14. CDR3 size: 15 residues. CDR1 is SGHTS, CDR2 YDEGEE, per germline. The CDR3 region has the DNA TGTGCCAGCATACTCCCGGGTGCGGGGAGGGATGAGCAGTTCTTC. Its protein is CASILPGAGRDEQFF.

The gene calls are TRBV7-9 and TRBJ2-1; 11 bases agree with TRBD2. The J segment lost 8 bases and the V segment lost 2 bases, leaving 8 bases of the junction unmatched. CDR1 and CDR2 (germline): SEHNR, FQNEAQ (reference sequence). This CDR3 comprises 16 residues. The CDR3 DNA sequence: TGTGCCAGCAGCTTAAGTAGCGGGGGGGCGTTTCATGAGCAGTTCTTC. Its protein product is CASSLSSGGAFHEQFF.

This clonotype was found many times. The chain employs TRBV29-1 and TRBJ2-5; perhaps TRBD2 as D (6 bases). Germline V lookup: CDR1 SQVTM, CDR2 ANQGSEA. V was pared by 7 bases and J by 3 bases, with 12 bases between. The length of the CDR3 is 12 residues. For the CDR3, the DNA is TGCAGCGCGCTACTAGCTGAAGAGACCCAGTACTTC. It codes for CSALLAEETQYF.

This clonotype has ten or more counts. The gene calls are TRBV5-1 and TRBJ1-1; 7 nucleotides align to TRBD1. CDR3 length: 14 amino acids. J lost 8 bases, V lost 0 bases, and 7 bases had no gene match. The germline CDR1 and CDR2 sequences are SGHRS and YFSETQ. CDR3 in DNA: TGCGCCAGCAGCTTGGAGGGGACAGCTAACGAAGCTTTCTTT. It specifies CASSLEGTANEAFF. Using reference TRBV5-1 and TRBJ1-1 for the parts outside the CDR3, the full variable domain is KAGVTQTPRYLIKTRGQQVTLSCSPISGHRSVSWYQQTPGQGLQFLFEYFSETQRNKGNFPGRFSGRQFSNSRSEMNVSTLELGDSALYLCASSLEGTANEAFFGQGTRLTVV.

The genes are TRBV21-1 and TRBJ2-5; the DNA was not compared with TRBD2, the D call given in the table. TRBV21-1 is given as a pseudogene. The CDR3 spans 14 residues. The CDR3 spells CASPTGTSEETQYF. The CDR3 DNA reads as TGTGCCAGCCCAACCGGGACTAGCGAAGAGACCCAGTACTTC.

The sample holds a few counts of this clonotype. The chain carries TRBV12-3 or TRBV12-4 and TRBJ2-7, with 8 bases fitting TRBD2. The CDR3 covers 14 residues. Unmatched junction bases numbered 5, after V lost 3 bases and J lost 4 bases. CDR3 DNA: TGTGCCAGCAGTTTTGGGACTAGTGGTTACGAGCAGTACTTC. As protein: CASSFGTSGYEQYF.

This clonotype occurred a few times. The rearrangement links TRBV2 to TRBJ1-1; D perhaps matches TRBD1 (6 bases). CDR1 and CDR2 (germline): SNHLY, FYNNEI. The ends were cut back, 4 bases at V and 7 bases at J, with 16 bases in the middle. The CDR3 extends over 14 amino acids. The CDR3 loop is CASSGTPGTSEAFF. In DNA, the CDR3 is TGTGCCAGCAGTGGAACCCCCGGGACAAGTGAAGCTTTCTTT.

In this sample, this clonotype turned up a few times. Written as DNA, the CDR3 is TGCGCCAGCAGCTTGGGTCCAGCGGGGACGACCTACGAGCAGTACTTC. It codes for CASSLGPAGTTYEQYF. The chain uses TRBV5-1 and TRBJ2-7; 7 nucleotides agree with TRBD2. Unmatched junction bases numbered 8, after V lost 0 bases and J lost 2 bases. The CDR3 spans 16 residues. Germline CDR1 is SGHRS and CDR2 is YFSETQ.

This clonotype showed up just a few times. The chain combines TRBV13 with TRBJ1-1, with a tentative D call TRBD1 (5 bases). V was shortened by 4 bases and J by 12 bases, with 21 bases between the two germline ends. Germline CDR1 reads PRHDT; CDR2 reads FYEKMQ (reference sequence). The CDR3 is made up of 14 amino acids. CDR3 protein: CASSSTGTAAVTFF. The CDR3 nucleotides are TGTGCCAGCAGCTCGACCGGGACCGCTGCCGTCACTTTCTTT.

The chain employs TRBV5-1 and TRBJ2-3; a possible D gene is TRBD1 (5 bases). The CDR3 extends over 18 amino acids. The germline V gene has CDR1 SGHRS and CDR2 YFSETQ. V was shortened by 3 bases and J by 1 base, with 21 bases between the two germline ends. The CDR3 coding sequence is TGCGCCAGCAGCTGGAGACAGTCATGGGAAATGGGCACAGATACGCAGTATTTT. Its translation: CASSWRQSWEMGTDTQYF.

This chain joins TRBV7-9 and TRBJ2-1; no clear D. CDR3 length equals 12 residues. Germline V gene sequence: CDR1 SEHNR, CDR2 FQNEAQ (reference sequence). V gave up 8 bases and J gave up 9 bases, with 14 bases separating them. The CDR3 loop is CASAPRSPEQFF. The CDR3 region has the DNA TGTGCCAGCGCCCCTCGGTCACCTGAGCAGTTCTTC.

This clonotype came up a few times. The rearrangement uses TRBV7-2 and TRBJ2-5; a weak D match, TRBD2 (6 bases). This CDR3 has 12 amino acids. Between the trimmed V and J ends, which lost 7 bases and 7 bases, there was a span of 13 bases. The V gene's germline CDR1 is SGHTA and CDR2 FQGNSA. In DNA, the CDR3 is TGTGCCAGCAACCGGGGGTATGGGACCCAGTACTTC. Amino acid sequence: CASNRGYGTQYF. Filled out from reference TRBV7-2 and TRBJ2-5, the complete variable domain reads GAGVSQSPSNKVTEKGKDVELRCDPISGHTALYWYRQSLGQGLEFLIYFQGNSAPDKSGLPSDRFSAERTGGSVSTLTIQRTQQEDSAVYLCASNRGYGTQYFGPGTRLLVL.

This chain uses TRBV27 with TRBJ2-1; D assignment may be TRBD1 or TRBD2 (6 bases each). Germline CDR1 MNHEY, CDR2 SMNVEV (reference sequence). V was shortened by 0 bases and J by 9 bases, with 15 bases between the two germline ends. The CDR3 totals 15 residues. CDR3 in DNA: TGTGCCAGCAGTTTATCGTGGGGGGCGGTGGGTGAGCAGTTCTTC. Translation: CASSLSWGAVGEQFF.

This clonotype was counted at least ten times. The chain recombines TRBV20-1 with TRBJ2-1, with D maybe TRBD2 (6 bases). Trimming stripped 6 bases from V and 14 bases from J, with 17 bases between. The CDR3 length is 11 residues. Germline V gene data show CDR1 as DFQATT and CDR2 as SNEGSKA (reference sequence). CDR3 DNA: TGCAGTGCCGTATTCCGGGACTCGGAGTTCTTC. Protein: CSAVFRDSEFF.

J is TRBJ2-1 and V is TRBV10-2; 11 bases line up with TRBD2. Germline V CDR1 and CDR2: WSHSY, SAAADI. The J segment lost 7 bases and the V segment lost 7 bases, leaving 6 bases of the junction unmatched. The CDR3 is 14 residues long. The chain's CDR3 is CASTASGRTNEQFF. The CDR3 DNA sequence: TGCGCCAGCACTGCTAGCGGGAGGACAAATGAGCAGTTCTTC.

The chain is built from TRBV12-3 or TRBV12-4 and TRBJ2-1; D may be TRBD2 (5 bases). CDR3 length equals 13 residues. V was shortened by 8 bases and J by 4 bases, with 12 bases between the two germline ends. Here the CDR3 DNA reads TGTGCCAGCTTCCGGGGTGAATACAATGAGCAGTTCTTC. Translating gives CASFRGEYNEQFF.

This clonotype has only a few counts. V gene TRBV7-2 combines with J gene TRBJ2-1, with D unresolved. The ends were cut back, 4 bases at V and 5 bases at J, with 12 bases in the middle. Germline V gene lookup returns CDR1 SGHTA and CDR2 FQGNSA. The CDR3 sequence is 14 residues long. This CDR3 is CASSSPPDHNEQFF. The CDR3 DNA reads TGTGCCAGCAGCTCCCCCCCGGACCACAATGAGCAGTTCTTC.

The chain is built from TRBV3-1 and TRBJ2-3, with 8 positions matching TRBD2. The CDR3 sequence is 16 residues long. Germline V gene data show CDR1 as LGHDT and CDR2 as YNNKEL (reference sequence). V gave up 1 base and J gave up 6 bases; unmatched junction bases: 9. The CDR3 loop reads CASSQVVSGAGDTQYF. The CDR3 DNA reads as TGTGCCAGCAGCCAAGTTGTTAGCGGGGCCGGGGATACGCAGTATTTT.

In its sample, this clonotype was seen a few times. The chain joins TRBV20-1 to TRBJ2-1, with 8 bases fitting TRBD2. CDR3 length: 15 residues. V gave up 3 bases and J gave up 5 bases; unmatched junction bases: 9. CDR1 is DFQATT and CDR2 is SNEGSKA in the germline V gene (reference sequence). Here the CDR3 reads CSASGFGGGHNEQFF. The CDR3 DNA is TGCAGTGCTAGCGGGTTTGGCGGGGGGCACAATGAGCAGTTCTTC.